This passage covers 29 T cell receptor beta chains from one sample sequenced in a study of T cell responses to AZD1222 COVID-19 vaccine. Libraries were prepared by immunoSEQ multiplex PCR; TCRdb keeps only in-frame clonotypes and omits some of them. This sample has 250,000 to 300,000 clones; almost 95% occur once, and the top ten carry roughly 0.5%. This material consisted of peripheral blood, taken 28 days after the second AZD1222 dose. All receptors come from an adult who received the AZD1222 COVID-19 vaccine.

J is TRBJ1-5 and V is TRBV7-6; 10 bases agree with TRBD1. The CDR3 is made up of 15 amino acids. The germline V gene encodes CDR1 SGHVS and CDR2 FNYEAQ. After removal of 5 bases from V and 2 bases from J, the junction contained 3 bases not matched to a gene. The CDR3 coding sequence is TGTGCCAGCAGCCCCGGACAGGGGGGCAATCAGCCCCAGCATTTT. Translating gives CASSPGQGGNQPQHF. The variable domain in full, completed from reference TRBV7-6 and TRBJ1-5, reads GAGVSQSPRYKVTKRGQDVALRCDPISGHVSLYWYRQALGQGPEFLTYFNYEAQQDKSGLPNDRFSAERPEGSISTLTIQRTEQRDSAMYRCASSPGQGGNQPQHFGDGTRLSIL.

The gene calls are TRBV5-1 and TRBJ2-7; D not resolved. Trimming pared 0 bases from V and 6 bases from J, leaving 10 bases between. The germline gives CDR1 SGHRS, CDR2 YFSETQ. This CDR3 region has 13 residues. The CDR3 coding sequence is TGCGCCAGCAGCTTGGTGGCAGCGTCCGAGCAGTACTTC. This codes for CASSLVAASEQYF.

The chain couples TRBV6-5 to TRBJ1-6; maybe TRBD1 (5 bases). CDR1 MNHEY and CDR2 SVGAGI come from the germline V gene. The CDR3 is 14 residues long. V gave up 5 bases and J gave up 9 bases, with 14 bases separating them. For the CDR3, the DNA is TGTGCCAGCAGTCGGGGGGAGGGCAGTTCACCCCTCCACTTT. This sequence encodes CASSRGEGSSPLHF.

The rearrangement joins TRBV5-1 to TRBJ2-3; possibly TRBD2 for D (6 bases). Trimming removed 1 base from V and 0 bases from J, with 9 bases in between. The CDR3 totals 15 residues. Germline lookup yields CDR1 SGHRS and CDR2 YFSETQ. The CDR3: CASSLFSGSTDTQYF. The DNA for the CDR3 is TGCGCCAGCAGCTTGTTTAGCGGTAGCACAGATACGCAGTATTTT.

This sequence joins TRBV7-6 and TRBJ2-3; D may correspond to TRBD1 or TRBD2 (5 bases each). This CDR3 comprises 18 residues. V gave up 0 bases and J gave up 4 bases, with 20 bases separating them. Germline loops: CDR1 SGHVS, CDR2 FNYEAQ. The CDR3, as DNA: TGTGCCAGCAGCTTAGCGCACATAGGGACGCCCCTGGCAGATACGCAGTATTTT. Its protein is CASSLAHIGTPLADTQYF.

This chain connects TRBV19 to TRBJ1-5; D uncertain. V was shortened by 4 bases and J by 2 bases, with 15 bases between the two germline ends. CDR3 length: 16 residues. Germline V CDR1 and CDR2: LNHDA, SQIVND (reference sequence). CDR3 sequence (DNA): TGTGCCAGTAGTAGGAGGGCCACGGCGGGCAATCAGCCCCAGCATTTT. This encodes CASSRRATAGNQPQHF.

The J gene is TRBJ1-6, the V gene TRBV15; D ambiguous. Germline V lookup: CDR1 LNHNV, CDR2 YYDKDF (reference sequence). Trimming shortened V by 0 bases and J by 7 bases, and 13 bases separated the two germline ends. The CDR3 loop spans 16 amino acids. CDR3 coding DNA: TGTGCCACCAGCAGAGATGTCAGGCTTATGAATTCACCCCTCCACTTT. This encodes CATSRDVRLMNSPLHF.

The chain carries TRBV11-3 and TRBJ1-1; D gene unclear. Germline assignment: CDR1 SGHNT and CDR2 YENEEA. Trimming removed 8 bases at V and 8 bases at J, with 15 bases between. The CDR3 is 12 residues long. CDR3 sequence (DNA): TGTGCCAGCTGGGCAGGAAGTTCCGAAGCTTTCTTT. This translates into CASWAGSSEAFF.

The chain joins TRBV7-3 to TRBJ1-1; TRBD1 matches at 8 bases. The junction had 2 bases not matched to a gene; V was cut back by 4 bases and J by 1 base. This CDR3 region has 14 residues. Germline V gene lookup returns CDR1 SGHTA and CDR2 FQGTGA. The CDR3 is CASSSTGANTEAFF. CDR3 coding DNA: TGTGCCAGCAGCTCGACAGGGGCGAACACTGAAGCTTTCTTT.

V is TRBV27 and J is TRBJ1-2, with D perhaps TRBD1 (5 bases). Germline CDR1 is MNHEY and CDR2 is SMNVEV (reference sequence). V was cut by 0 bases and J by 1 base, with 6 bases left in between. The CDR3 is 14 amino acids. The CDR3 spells CASSLSRGNYGYTF. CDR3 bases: TGTGCCAGCAGTTTATCGAGGGGTAACTATGGCTACACCTTC.

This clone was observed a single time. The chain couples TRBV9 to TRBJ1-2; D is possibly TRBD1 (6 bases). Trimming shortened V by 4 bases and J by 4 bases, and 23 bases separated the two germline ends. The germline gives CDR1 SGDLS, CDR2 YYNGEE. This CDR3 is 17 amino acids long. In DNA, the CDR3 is TGTGCCAGCAGCTCCAAAGGGGGGTGGCAGGATCTCTATGGCTACACCTTC. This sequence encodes CASSSKGGWQDLYGYTF. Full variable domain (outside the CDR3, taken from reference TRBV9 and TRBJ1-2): DSGVTQTPKHLITATGQRVTLRCSPRSGDLSVYWYQQSLDQGLQFLIQYYNGEERAKGNILERFSAQQFPDLHSELNLSSLELGDSALYFCASSSKGGWQDLYGYTFGSGTRLTVV.

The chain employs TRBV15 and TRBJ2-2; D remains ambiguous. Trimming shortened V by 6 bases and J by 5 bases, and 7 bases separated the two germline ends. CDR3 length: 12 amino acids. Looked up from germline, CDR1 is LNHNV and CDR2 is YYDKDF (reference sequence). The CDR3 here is CATSPSTGELFF. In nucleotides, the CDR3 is TGTGCCACCAGTCCCTCTACCGGGGAGCTGTTTTTT.

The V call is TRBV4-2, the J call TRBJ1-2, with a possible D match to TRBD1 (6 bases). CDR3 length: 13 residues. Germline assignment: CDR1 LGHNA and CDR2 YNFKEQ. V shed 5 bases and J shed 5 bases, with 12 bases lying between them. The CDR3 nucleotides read TGTGCCAGCAGCTCGGGGGCCCGATATGGCTACACCTTC. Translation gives CASSSGARYGYTF.

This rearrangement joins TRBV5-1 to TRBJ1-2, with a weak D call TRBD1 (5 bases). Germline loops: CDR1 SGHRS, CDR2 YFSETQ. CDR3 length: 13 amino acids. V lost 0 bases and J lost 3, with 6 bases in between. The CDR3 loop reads CASSLGRDYGYTF. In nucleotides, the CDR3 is TGCGCCAGCAGCTTGGGCAGGGACTATGGCTACACCTTC.

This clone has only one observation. The CDR3 region is CASSYLRATNTGELFF. CDR3 bases: TGTGCCAGCAGTTACCTCCGGGCCACGAACACCGGGGAGCTGTTTTTT. The rearrangement uses TRBV6-2 or TRBV6-3 and TRBJ2-2; D unresolved. In germline, CDR1 is MNHEY, CDR2 SVGEGT. V dropped 2 bases and J dropped 0 bases, with 10 bases sitting between them. The CDR3 is 16 amino acids.

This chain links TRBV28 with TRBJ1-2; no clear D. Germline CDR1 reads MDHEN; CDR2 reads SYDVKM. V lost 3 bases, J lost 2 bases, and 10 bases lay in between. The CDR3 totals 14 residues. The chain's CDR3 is CASSLYNTNYGYTF. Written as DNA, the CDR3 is TGTGCCAGCAGTTTGTATAACACCAACTATGGCTACACCTTC.

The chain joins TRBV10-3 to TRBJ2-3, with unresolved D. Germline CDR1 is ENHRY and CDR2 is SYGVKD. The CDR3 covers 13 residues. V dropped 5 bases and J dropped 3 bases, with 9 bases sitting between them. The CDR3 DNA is TGTGCCATCAGTAACGAACTAACAGATACGCAGTATTTT. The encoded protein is CAISNELTDTQYF.

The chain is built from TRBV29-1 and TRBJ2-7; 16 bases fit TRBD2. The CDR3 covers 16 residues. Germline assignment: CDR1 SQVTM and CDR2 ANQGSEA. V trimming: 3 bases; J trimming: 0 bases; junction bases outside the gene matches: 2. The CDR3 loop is CSVEGLAGGPSYEQYF. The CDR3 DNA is TGCAGCGTTGAGGGACTAGCGGGAGGGCCCTCCTACGAGCAGTACTTC.

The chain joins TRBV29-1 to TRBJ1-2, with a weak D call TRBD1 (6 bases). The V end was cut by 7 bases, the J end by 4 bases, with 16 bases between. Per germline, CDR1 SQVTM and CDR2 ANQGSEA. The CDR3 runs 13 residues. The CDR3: CSATTGPFYGYTF. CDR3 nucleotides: TGCAGCGCCACGACAGGCCCTTTCTATGGCTACACCTTC.

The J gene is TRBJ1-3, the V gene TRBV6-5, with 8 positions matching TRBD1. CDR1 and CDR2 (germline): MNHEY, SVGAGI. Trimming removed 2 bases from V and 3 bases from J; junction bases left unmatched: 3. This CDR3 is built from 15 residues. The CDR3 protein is CASSYVRGHGNTIYF. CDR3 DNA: TGTGCCAGCAGTTACGTCAGGGGGCATGGAAACACCATATATTTT.

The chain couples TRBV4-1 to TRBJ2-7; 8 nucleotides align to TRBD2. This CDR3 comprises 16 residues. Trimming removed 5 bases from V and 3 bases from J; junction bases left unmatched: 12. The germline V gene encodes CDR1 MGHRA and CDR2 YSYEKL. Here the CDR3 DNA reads TGCGCCAGCAGCGCCAAAATGGGTAGCGGGGTCTACGAGCAGTACTTC. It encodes CASSAKMGSGVYEQYF.

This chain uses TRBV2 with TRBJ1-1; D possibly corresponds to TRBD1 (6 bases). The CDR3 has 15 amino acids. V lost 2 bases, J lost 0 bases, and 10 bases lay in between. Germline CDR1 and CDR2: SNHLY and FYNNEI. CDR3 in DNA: TGTGCCAGCAGTGAATACGGACAGATGAACACTGAAGCTTTCTTT. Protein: CASSEYGQMNTEAFF.

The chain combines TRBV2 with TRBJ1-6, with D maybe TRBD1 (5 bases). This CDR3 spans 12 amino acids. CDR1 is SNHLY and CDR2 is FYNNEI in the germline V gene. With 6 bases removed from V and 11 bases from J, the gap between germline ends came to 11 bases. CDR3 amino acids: CASREQGAPLHF. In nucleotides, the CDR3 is TGTGCCAGCAGGGAACAAGGGGCACCCCTCCACTTT.

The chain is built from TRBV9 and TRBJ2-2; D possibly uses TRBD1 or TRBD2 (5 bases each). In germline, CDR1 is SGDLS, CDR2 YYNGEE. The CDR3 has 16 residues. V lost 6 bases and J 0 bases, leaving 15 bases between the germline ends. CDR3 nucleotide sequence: TGTGCCAGCAACCGTAGGGGAGAGCCGAACACCGGGGAGCTGTTTTTT. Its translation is CASNRRGEPNTGELFF. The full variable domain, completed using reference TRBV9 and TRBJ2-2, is DSGVTQTPKHLITATGQRVTLRCSPRSGDLSVYWYQQSLDQGLQFLIQYYNGEERAKGNILERFSAQQFPDLHSELNLSSLELGDSALYFCASNRRGEPNTGELFFGEGSRLTVL.

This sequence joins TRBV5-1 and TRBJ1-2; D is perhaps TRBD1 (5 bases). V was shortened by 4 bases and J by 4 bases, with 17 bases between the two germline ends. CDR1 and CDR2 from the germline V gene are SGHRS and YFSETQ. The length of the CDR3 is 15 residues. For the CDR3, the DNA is TGCGCCAGCAGCCTGTTAGGGGCAGGAAGCTATGGCTACACCTTC. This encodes CASSLLGAGSYGYTF.

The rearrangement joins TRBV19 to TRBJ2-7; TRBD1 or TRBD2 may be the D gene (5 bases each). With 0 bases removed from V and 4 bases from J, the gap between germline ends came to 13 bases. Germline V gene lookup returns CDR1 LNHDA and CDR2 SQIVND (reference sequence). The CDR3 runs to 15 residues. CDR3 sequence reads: CASSIDLGPPYEQYF. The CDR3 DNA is TGTGCCAGTAGTATAGATCTGGGACCCCCATACGAGCAGTACTTC.

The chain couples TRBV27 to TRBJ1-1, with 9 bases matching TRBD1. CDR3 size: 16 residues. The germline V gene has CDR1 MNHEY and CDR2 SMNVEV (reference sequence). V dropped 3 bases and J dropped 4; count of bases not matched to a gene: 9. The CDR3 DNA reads TGTGCCAGCAGTTTCGATATTAGGGACAGGGCCACTGAAGCTTTCTTT. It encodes CASSFDIRDRATEAFF.

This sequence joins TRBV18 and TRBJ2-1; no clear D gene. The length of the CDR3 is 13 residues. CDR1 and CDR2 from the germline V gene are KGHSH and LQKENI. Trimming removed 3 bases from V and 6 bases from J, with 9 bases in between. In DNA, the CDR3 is TGTGCCAGCTCACCCTTGGATAGCAATGAGCAGTTCTTC. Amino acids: CASSPLDSNEQFF.

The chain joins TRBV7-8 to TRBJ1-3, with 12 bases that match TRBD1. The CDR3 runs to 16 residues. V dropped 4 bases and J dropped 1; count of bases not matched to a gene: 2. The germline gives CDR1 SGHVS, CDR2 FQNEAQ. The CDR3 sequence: CASSWGQGASGNTIYF. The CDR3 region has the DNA TGTGCCAGCAGCTGGGGACAGGGGGCATCTGGAAACACCATATATTTT.